Below, 29 T cell receptor beta chains from the same sample are listed, as sequenced in a study of regulatory T cells in long-lasting Graves disease (TCRdb year 2021). To prepare the library, multiplex PCR was applied. The reads were generated on an Illumina HiSeq 4000. iRepertoire HTBI primers and Arm-PCR amplification of CDR3 regions were used to construct TCR beta libraries. In TCRdb, the public reads were trimmed at Q25 with fastp and aligned with MiXCR, with productive beta chains retained. Each CDR3 protein gets just one entry, which takes the most common genes and DNA from the rows behind it. This sample holds around 320,000 distinct CDR3 sequences; around 15% were observed only once. Roughly 29% of the sample is taken by the ten largest. The time point label, as the study defines it: newly diagnosed GD, antithyroid drugs for less than 3 months. For both TCR sequencing and RNA sequencing, RNA was extracted from PBMCs using TRIzol.

The same sample was also studied in work on T cells in Graves' hyperthyroidism and ophthalmopathy.

The source was peripheral blood mononuclear cells (PBMCs), collected at new diagnosis, from a patient treated with antithyroid drugs. These receptors were collected from a middle-aged man with Graves disease. Donor details come from another sample of the same person, matched by shared clones.

The rearrangement links TRBV7-8 to TRBJ1-3; D is undetermined. Trimming shortened V by 6 bases and J by 4 bases, and 4 bases separated the two germline ends. The CDR3 consists of 11 residues. Germline values: CDR1 SGHVS, CDR2 FQNEAQ. The CDR3 loop is CASRYGNTIYF. CDR3 bases: TGTGCCAGCAGATACGGAAACACCATATATTTT.

This clonotype occurred a few times. The chain recombines TRBV5-4 with TRBJ1-2; no clear D. This CDR3 contains 15 residues. Trimming removed 0 bases at V and 4 bases at J, with 13 bases between. Germline V lookup: CDR1 SGHNT, CDR2 YYREEE (reference sequence). The CDR3 nucleotides are TGTGCCAGCAGCTTGGGTGGCCTGGGTTCCTATGGCTACACCTTC. Protein sequence: CASSLGGLGSYGYTF.

This clonotype has ten or more counts. CDR3 DNA sequence: TGTGCCAGCAGAAAAACAGGGGGCGGTTACAATGAGCAGTTCTTC. Translating it yields CASRKTGGGYNEQFF. This chain links TRBV28 with TRBJ2-1; TRBD1 agrees at 9 bases. CDR3 length equals 15 residues. The J segment lost 4 bases and the V segment lost 6 bases, leaving 7 bases of the junction unmatched. Germline-derived CDR1 and CDR2 are MDHEN and SYDVKM.

The V call is TRBV19, the J call TRBJ2-6; TRBD1 aligns across 8 bases. Germline trimming cut 5 bases from V and 12 bases from J; bases unmatched to any gene: 18. The CDR3 covers 17 residues. Germline assignment: CDR1 LNHDA and CDR2 SQIVND (reference sequence). This CDR3 is CASSPYYLPGGVGVLTF. In DNA form, the CDR3 reads TGTGCCAGTAGTCCGTACTACCTACCAGGGGGCGTGGGCGTCCTGACTTTC.

The table lists this clonotype with a few counts. The genes are TRBV10-3 and TRBJ1-6; the D gene is possibly TRBD1 (6 bases). V was pared by 6 bases and J by 0 bases, with 18 bases between. The germline CDR1 and CDR2 sequences are ENHRY and SYGVKD. The CDR3 length is 18 residues. CDR3 residues: CAIRQAPGQSSYNSPLHF. The CDR3 DNA follows: TGTGCCATCAGGCAAGCCCCAGGACAGAGCTCCTATAATTCACCCCTCCACTTT.

A note on this clonotype: A much larger clonotype is one base distant, so this may be a read error. No conserved phenylalanine or tryptophan is present at the end of the CDR3, so a read error is the likely explanation. The CDR3 is CASQGLYNEQFL. As DNA, the CDR3 is TGTGCCAGCCAAGGGCTCTACAATGAGCAGTTCTTA. V and J are TRBV2 and TRBJ2-1; D is uncertain. Germline CDR1 is SNHLY and CDR2 is FYNNEI. Trimming cost V 8 bases and J 3 bases, with 8 bases left between them. The CDR3 runs to 12 residues.

This clonotype has ten or more counts. The V call is TRBV19, the J call TRBJ1-1; D might be TRBD1 (5 bases). In germline, CDR1 is LNHDA, CDR2 SQIVND (reference sequence). The V and J ends lost 6 bases and 5 bases respectively, with 10 bases between them. This CDR3 is built from 12 residues. DNA of the CDR3: TGTGCCAGTAGAGACCAGGGAACTGAAGCTTTCTTT. This sequence encodes CASRDQGTEAFF.

This clonotype was counted ten times or more. The chain employs TRBV12-5 and TRBJ2-7; TRBD2 agrees at 7 bases. CDR1 LGHNT and CDR2 FRNRAP come from the germline V gene. Germline trimming cut 4 bases from V and 1 base from J; bases unmatched to any gene: 1. The CDR3 sequence is 13 residues long. CDR3 region: CASGWGGSYEQYF. The CDR3 bases are TGTGCTAGTGGTTGGGGGGGATCCTACGAGCAGTACTTC.

This clonotype was counted once. The chain links TRBV7-3 to TRBJ2-2; no firm D call. Per germline, CDR1 SGHTA and CDR2 FQGTGA. The CDR3 loop spans 14 amino acids. V dropped 1 base and J dropped 1 base, with 4 bases sitting between them. CDR3 DNA sequence: TGTGCCAGCAGCTTAAACAAGAACACCGGGGAGCTGTTTTTT. Residues: CASSLNKNTGELFF.

The table lists this clonotype with a few counts. The chain employs TRBV24-1 and TRBJ2-3, with unresolved D. Germline assignment: CDR1 KGHDR and CDR2 SFDVKD. The CDR3 consists of 16 residues. V shed 3 bases and J shed 3 bases, with 15 bases lying between them. Here the CDR3 DNA reads TGTGCCACCAGTGATCGCCTAAACTTGGGGACAGATACGCAGTATTTT. Translated, it gives CATSDRLNLGTDTQYF.

In this sample, this clonotype turned up many times. The chain recombines TRBV4-1 with TRBJ2-1, with D uncertain. Trimming removed 0 bases at V and 6 bases at J, with 18 bases between. Per the germline V gene, CDR1 is MGHRA and CDR2 is YSYEKL. The CDR3 loop spans 17 amino acids. The CDR3 DNA is TGCGCCAGCAGCCAAGATACTCCACGCCTCACCCCCAATGAGCAGTTCTTC. Its protein is CASSQDTPRLTPNEQFF.

Many counts were recorded for this clonotype. The chain recombines TRBV11-1 with TRBJ2-7; 11 nucleotides line up with TRBD1. The CDR3 consists of 13 residues. Germline V CDR1 and CDR2: SGHAT, FQDESV (reference sequence). The trim removed 4 bases at V and 12 bases at J, leaving 8 bases unmatched. The CDR3 is CASSSVDRGPLYF. The CDR3 DNA sequence: TGTGCCAGCAGCTCTGTGGACAGGGGGCCTTTGTACTTC.

The chain couples TRBV20-1 to TRBJ2-5, with unresolved D. Trimming stripped 2 bases from V and 5 bases from J, with 15 bases between. Germline CDR1 and CDR2: DFQATT and SNEGSKA (reference sequence). CDR3 size: 14 residues. CDR3 in DNA: TGCAGTGCTAGAATTAGTAGCCCCTGGGAGACCCAGTACTTC. Protein sequence: CSARISSPWETQYF.

This clonotype has just a few counts. CDR3 sequence reads: CASSVDELGRDEQYF. CDR3 bases: TGTGCCAGCAGCGTAGACGAATTGGGGAGGGACGAGCAGTACTTC. The rearrangement uses TRBV9 and TRBJ2-7; the match to TRBD2 covers 7 bases. The CDR3 is 15 residues long. Germline CDR1 reads SGDLS; CDR2 reads YYNGEE. The V segment lost 0 bases and the J segment 5 bases; nucleotides outside the gene matches: 8. The whole variable domain, remainder taken from reference TRBV9 and TRBJ2-7, is DSGVTQTPKHLITATGQRVTLRCSPRSGDLSVYWYQQSLDQGLQFLIQYYNGEERAKGNILERFSAQQFPDLHSELNLSSLELGDSALYFCASSVDELGRDEQYFGPGTRLTVT.

In its sample, this clonotype was seen many times. The chain employs TRBV29-1 and TRBJ1-1, with TRBD1 matching 7 bases. The germline CDR1 and CDR2 sequences are SQVTM and ANQGSEA. With V trimmed by 7 bases and J by 1 base, 3 bases remained unmatched. The CDR3 sequence is 12 residues long. The CDR3 nucleotides read TGCAGCGCCGGGACAGCGAACACTGAAGCTTTCTTT. Translated: CSAGTANTEAFF.

This clonotype was seen only a few times. The chain recombines TRBV5-6 with TRBJ1-2; 7 bases map to TRBD1. The trim removed 2 bases at V and 1 base at J, leaving 2 bases unmatched. The CDR3 length is 14 residues. Germline values: CDR1 SGHDT, CDR2 YYEEEE. The CDR3 nucleotides read TGTGCCAGCAGCTTCCAGGGGGGTAACTATGGCTACACCTTC. Translated: CASSFQGGNYGYTF.

V gene TRBV14 combines with J gene TRBJ1-2; D is uncertain. V lost 0 bases and J 1 base, leaving 9 bases between the germline ends. In germline, CDR1 is SGHDN, CDR2 FVKESK. This CDR3 has 15 residues. The CDR3 here is CASSQESRVNYGYTF. The CDR3 nucleotides are TGTGCCAGCAGCCAAGAGTCAAGGGTTAACTATGGCTACACCTTC.

The chain has TRBV9 and TRBJ1-2, with 7 bases aligning to TRBD1. With 3 bases clipped from V and 4 bases from J, the junction kept 6 bases outside the gene matches. Germline CDR1 SGDLS, CDR2 YYNGEE. The CDR3 sequence is 14 residues long. CDR3 in DNA: TGTGCCAGCAGCGACAGGGGTTCCGGCTATGGCTACACCTTC. Protein sequence: CASSDRGSGYGYTF. Full variable domain (outside the CDR3, taken from reference TRBV9 and TRBJ1-2): DSGVTQTPKHLITATGQRVTLRCSPRSGDLSVYWYQQSLDQGLQFLIQYYNGEERAKGNILERFSAQQFPDLHSELNLSSLELGDSALYFCASSDRGSGYGYTFGSGTRLTVV.

The chain uses TRBV5-1 and TRBJ1-1; 7 nucleotides align to TRBD1. CDR3 length equals 13 residues. Per the germline V gene, CDR1 is SGHRS and CDR2 is YFSETQ. V dropped 5 bases and J dropped 6; count of bases not matched to a gene: 7. The CDR3 nucleotides are TGCGCCAGCAGACAGACAGGGAGCCCTGAAGCTTTCTTT. Its protein product is CASRQTGSPEAFF.

This clonotype showed up just a few times. The chain employs TRBV19 and TRBJ2-5; D perhaps matches TRBD1 (5 bases). Germline V lookup: CDR1 LNHDA, CDR2 SQIVND (reference sequence). V shed 4 bases and J shed 1 base, with 13 bases lying between them. This CDR3 region has 15 residues. This CDR3 reads CASSTLRQPQETQYF. The CDR3 DNA reads as TGTGCCAGTAGTACCCTGCGACAGCCCCAAGAGACCCAGTACTTC.

The genes are TRBV4-1 and TRBJ2-2; D is perhaps TRBD1 (5 bases). This CDR3 is 14 amino acids long. Germline loops: CDR1 MGHRA, CDR2 YSYEKL. Trimming took off 4 bases at V and 8 bases at J, with 14 bases between the two ends. The CDR3 nucleotides read TGCGCCAGCAGCCTCCTGAAGGGGTCTGGGGAGCTGTTTTTT. Encoded protein: CASSLLKGSGELFF.

Regarding this clonotype: A much more abundant neighbour one base away suggests this may be a read error. CDR3 amino acids: CASGPTGSETQYF. The CDR3 DNA follows: TGCGCCAGCGGACCCACAGGGAGTGAGACCCAGTACTTC. J is TRBJ2-5 and V is TRBV10-2; D perhaps matches TRBD1 (6 bases). The CDR3 is 13 amino acids. Trimming removed 8 bases at V and 5 bases at J, with 15 bases between. Looked up from germline, CDR1 is WSHSY and CDR2 is SAAADI.

This clonotype was seen ten or more times. The chain uses TRBV6-1 and TRBJ1-5; 7 nucleotides match TRBD1. The CDR3 runs 14 residues. Germline V gene sequence: CDR1 MNHNS, CDR2 SASEGT. V shed 4 bases, J shed 5 bases, and the junction held 5 bases outside the gene matches. CDR3 residues: CASSVSGGDQPQHF. The CDR3 DNA reads as TGTGCCAGCAGTGTGTCAGGGGGGGATCAGCCCCAGCATTTT.

This clonotype showed up many times. The chain couples TRBV27 to TRBJ1-4; 8 bases line up with TRBD1. V was pared by 6 bases and J by 3 bases, with 3 bases of the junction left unmatched. The CDR3 sequence is 14 residues long. Germline V lookup: CDR1 MNHEY, CDR2 SMNVEV (reference sequence). The CDR3 loop is CASRSGQANEKLFF. CDR3 coding DNA: TGTGCCAGCAGATCGGGACAGGCTAATGAAAAACTGTTTTTT. The whole variable domain, remainder taken from reference TRBV27 and TRBJ1-4, is EAQVTQNPRYLITVTGKKLTVTCSQNMNHEYMSWYRQDPGLGLRQIYYSMNVEVTDKGDVPEGYKVSRKEKRNFPLILESPSPNQTSLYFCASRSGQANEKLFFGSGTQLSVL.

This clonotype was found many times. This chain uses TRBV5-1 with TRBJ1-2; D remains unclear. The V and J ends lost 2 bases and 7 bases respectively, with 12 bases between them. Germline V lookup: CDR1 SGHRS, CDR2 YFSETQ. CDR3 size: 13 residues. CDR3 nucleotide sequence: TGCGCCAGCAGCTTAATAGGACCTCCTGGCTACACCTTC. Translating it yields CASSLIGPPGYTF.

This clonotype occurred many times. The gene calls are TRBV18 and TRBJ1-5, with a tentative D call TRBD1 (5 bases). Trimming cost V 2 bases and J 7 bases, with 12 bases left between them. The CDR3 spans 14 residues. Germline CDR1 KGHSH, CDR2 LQKENI. CDR3 sequence (DNA): TGTGCCAGCTCACCAACGGGGGTAGGGCAGCCCCAGCATTTT. Translated: CASSPTGVGQPQHF.

This clonotype was found many times. This chain connects TRBV18 to TRBJ2-7; possible D gene TRBD2, 5 bases. Between the trimmed V and J ends, which lost 6 bases and 2 bases, there was a span of 14 bases. CDR3 size: 14 residues. Germline V lookup: CDR1 KGHSH, CDR2 LQKENI. CDR3 nucleotide sequence: TGTGCCAGCTCTTTGTACGGGATTACCTACGAGCAGTACTTC. Translated, it gives CASSLYGITYEQYF.

This clonotype has at least ten counts. The rearrangement uses TRBV28 and TRBJ2-1; 12 nucleotides match TRBD2. The J call could be wrong; TRBJ2-5 is a better fit for the DNA end. Looked up from germline, CDR1 is MDHEN and CDR2 is SYDVKM. The CDR3 contains 19 residues. The CDR3 DNA sequence: TGTGCCAGCAGTTCCCCCCTCGCTAGCGGGGGGGCCGGTTATGAGACCCAGTACTTC. Translation: CASSSPLASGGAGYETQYF.

This clonotype was picked up many times. The J gene is TRBJ2-5, the V gene TRBV15; tentatively, D is TRBD2 (6 bases). The CDR3 covers 15 residues. Trimming cost V 4 bases and J 2 bases, with 14 bases left between them. Per the germline V gene, CDR1 is LNHNV and CDR2 is YYDKDF (reference sequence). DNA of the CDR3: TGTGCCACCAGCATTCGGAGGGGACTTCAAGAGACCCAGTACTTC. It specifies CATSIRRGLQETQYF. Full variable domain (rest looked up from reference TRBV15 and TRBJ2-5): DAMVIQNPRYQVTQFGKPVTLSCSQTLNHNVMYWYQQKSSQAPKLLFHYYDKDFNNEADTPDNFQSRRPNTSFCFLDIRSPGLGDTAMYLCATSIRRGLQETQYFGPGTRLLVL.